Below are 14 T cell receptor beta chains sequenced from a single sample in a study of CD8+CD57+ T cells in acquired aplastic anemia. Individuals selected for sequencing had exhibited CD8+CD57+ cell expansion on flow cytometry. Investigators profiled TCR beta VDJ and CDR3 from genomic DNA template. Each CDR3 protein is one row after TCRdb ran MiXCR on the reads. The sample comprises approximately 58,000 distinct CDR3 sequences, around 57% of which are singletons, and 15% to 20% rests with the top ten. Sequencing used sorted CD4+, CD8+, or CD8+CD57+ T cells (not recorded which) from PBMCs. These receptor sequences come from a human donor with aplastic anemia.

The table lists this clonotype with many counts. This chain joins TRBV5-1 and TRBJ2-2; 11 bases line up with TRBD1. The CDR3 sequence is 16 residues long. V was clipped by 5 bases and J by 5 bases; unmatched bases: 8. Per germline, CDR1 SGHRS and CDR2 YFSETQ. For the CDR3, the DNA is TGCGCCAGCAGGTGGACAGGGGGCGCAGGGACCGGGGAGCTGTTTTTT. Encoded protein: CASRWTGGAGTGELFF.

This chain joins TRBV2 and TRBJ2-5; 10 bases are shared with TRBD2. V trimming: 8 bases; J trimming: 5 bases; junction bases outside the gene matches: 2. CDR3 length: 12 residues. CDR1 and CDR2 (germline): SNHLY, FYNNEI. CDR3 DNA sequence: TGTGCCAGCTCTAGCGGGGGCGAGACCCAGTACTTC. Translated, it gives CASSSGGETQYF.

This clonotype was seen a single time. The rearrangement links TRBV12-3 or TRBV12-4 to TRBJ2-1, with D possibly TRBD2 on 6 matching bases. This CDR3 contains 14 residues. V was cut by 3 bases and J by 9 bases, with 15 bases left in between. The chain's CDR3 is CASSFSAGRSEQFF. Written as DNA, the CDR3 is TGTGCCAGCAGTTTTTCCGCGGGGCGTAGTGAGCAGTTCTTC.

This clonotype is labeled medium-sized. This chain links TRBV24-1 with TRBJ2-2; TRBD1 is a possible D gene (5 bases). V gave up 5 bases and J gave up 7 bases, with 7 bases separating them. The CDR3 extends over 12 amino acids. Looked up from germline, CDR1 is KGHDR and CDR2 is SFDVKD. This CDR3 reads CATSGDSGELFF. CDR3 DNA sequence: TGTGCCACCAGTGGTGACAGCGGGGAGCTGTTTTTT.

The rearrangement uses TRBV24-1 and TRBJ2-5; D could derive from TRBD1 or TRBD2 (5 bases each). Per germline, CDR1 KGHDR and CDR2 SFDVKD. The CDR3 has 12 amino acids. Trimming took 9 bases from V and 2 from J, leaving 9 bases between them. CDR3 protein: CATGDGQETQYF. CDR3 DNA: TGTGCCACCGGGGACGGTCAAGAGACCCAGTACTTC.

This clonotype was counted ten times or more. The chain uses TRBV20-1 and TRBJ1-6; perhaps TRBD1 as D (6 bases). V lost 7 bases and J 7 bases, leaving 23 bases between the germline ends. From germline, CDR1 is DFQATT and CDR2 SNEGSKA (reference sequence). This CDR3 comprises 16 residues. The CDR3 DNA reads TGCAGTGTTAAATCCCTCGGGGGGGGCCCAAATTCACCCCTCCACTTT. It encodes CSVKSLGGGPNSPLHF.

The chain is built from TRBV15 and TRBJ2-7; D call uncertain. The CDR3 runs 13 residues. Trimming cost V 0 bases and J 4 bases, with 7 bases left between them. CDR1 LNHNV and CDR2 YYDKDF come from the germline V gene (reference sequence). The CDR3 DNA reads TGTGCCACCAGCAGAGATGAATCTTACGAGCAGTACTTC. This translates into CATSRDESYEQYF. Complete variable domain (other parts from reference TRBV15 and TRBJ2-7): DAMVIQNPRYQVTQFGKPVTLSCSQTLNHNVMYWYQQKSSQAPKLLFHYYDKDFNNEADTPDNFQSRRPNTSFCFLDIRSPGLGDTAMYLCATSRDESYEQYFGPGTRLTVT.

Concerning this clonotype itself: It may be a read error: a sequence one base away is much more abundant. Because it lacks the conserved phenylalanine or tryptophan at the end, this CDR3 is likely a read error. The genes are TRBV11-2 and TRBJ1-1, with TRBD1 identical over 8 bases. The CDR3 is 14 amino acids. V dropped 4 bases and J dropped 1; count of bases not matched to a gene: 2. The V gene's germline CDR1 is SGHAT and CDR2 FQNNGV. CDR3 in DNA: TGTGCCAGCAGCTCGGGACAGGAGAACACTGAAGCTTTCCTT. Protein sequence: CASSSGQENTEAFL.

The sample holds many counts of this clonotype. A read error is possible here, since a much larger clone lies one base away. The J gene is TRBJ2-5, the V gene TRBV15; 9 bases map to TRBD2. This CDR3 comprises 15 residues. CDR1 and CDR2 from the germline V gene are LNHNV and YYDKDF (reference sequence). CDR3 residues: CATSGDLAGMETQYF. The CDR3 DNA is TGTGCCACCAGCGGAGACCTAGCGGGGATGGAGACCCAGTACTTC. The complete variable domain, with remaining parts taken from reference TRBV15 and TRBJ2-5, reads DAMVIQNPRYQVTQFGKPVTLSCSQTLNHNVMYWYQQKSSQAPKLLFHYYDKDFNNEADTPDNFQSRRPNTSFCFLDIRSPGLGDTAMYLCATSGDLAGMETQYFGPGTRLLVL.

The chain combines TRBV29-1 with TRBJ2-7; perhaps D is TRBD1 or TRBD2 (7 bases each). The V end lost 6 bases, the J end lost 0 bases, and 18 bases lay between the germline ends. This CDR3 has 15 residues. CDR1 and CDR2 (germline): SQVTM, ANQGSEA. CDR3 sequence reads: CSVVDGGDSSYEQYF. CDR3 coding DNA: TGCAGCGTGGTTGATGGGGGGGACAGCTCCTACGAGCAGTACTTC.

A word on this clonotype: It is likely a read error, because the conserved phenylalanine at the end of the CDR3 is missing. The rearrangement uses TRBV2 and TRBJ2-3, with D uncertain. CDR3 size: 12 residues. Per the germline V gene, CDR1 is SNHLY and CDR2 is FYNNEI. Written as DNA, the CDR3 is TGTGCCAGCAAAGGGCGTGCAGATGCGCAGTATCTT. Protein sequence: CASKGRADAQYL.

The chain is built from TRBV7-8 and TRBJ2-3; no reliable D call. Trimming took 5 bases from V and 6 from J, leaving 6 bases between them. This CDR3 is built from 11 residues. Germline V gene data show CDR1 as SGHVS and CDR2 as FQNEAQ. This CDR3 is CASSPLDTQYF. As DNA, the CDR3 is TGTGCCAGCAGCCCGCTGGATACGCAGTATTTT.

This clonotype was seen only once. The V call is TRBV19, the J call TRBJ2-2, with 7 bases fitting TRBD1. The CDR3 consists of 15 residues. The V gene end was trimmed by 3 bases and the J gene end by 1 base; junction bases not matched to a gene: 2. Germline V gives CDR1 LNHDA, CDR2 SQIVND (reference sequence). This chain's CDR3 is CASSIWTGNTGELFF. The CDR3 DNA follows: TGTGCCAGTAGTATTTGGACAGGGAACACCGGGGAGCTGTTTTTT. The full variable domain, with the rest looked up from reference TRBV19 and TRBJ2-2, is DGGITQSPKYLFRKEGQNVTLSCEQNLNHDAMYWYRQDPGQGLRLIYYSQIVNDFQKGDIAEGYSVSREKKESFPLTVTSAQKNPTAFYLCASSIWTGNTGELFFGEGSRLTVL.

The chain employs TRBV12-3 or TRBV12-4 and TRBJ2-1; 9 positions agree with TRBD2. Trimming removed 6 bases from V and 2 bases from J; junction bases left unmatched: 8. The CDR3 has 16 residues. The CDR3 region is CASRLRREGTYNEQFF. CDR3 nucleotides: TGTGCCAGCAGGTTGCGGCGGGAGGGAACCTACAATGAGCAGTTCTTC.